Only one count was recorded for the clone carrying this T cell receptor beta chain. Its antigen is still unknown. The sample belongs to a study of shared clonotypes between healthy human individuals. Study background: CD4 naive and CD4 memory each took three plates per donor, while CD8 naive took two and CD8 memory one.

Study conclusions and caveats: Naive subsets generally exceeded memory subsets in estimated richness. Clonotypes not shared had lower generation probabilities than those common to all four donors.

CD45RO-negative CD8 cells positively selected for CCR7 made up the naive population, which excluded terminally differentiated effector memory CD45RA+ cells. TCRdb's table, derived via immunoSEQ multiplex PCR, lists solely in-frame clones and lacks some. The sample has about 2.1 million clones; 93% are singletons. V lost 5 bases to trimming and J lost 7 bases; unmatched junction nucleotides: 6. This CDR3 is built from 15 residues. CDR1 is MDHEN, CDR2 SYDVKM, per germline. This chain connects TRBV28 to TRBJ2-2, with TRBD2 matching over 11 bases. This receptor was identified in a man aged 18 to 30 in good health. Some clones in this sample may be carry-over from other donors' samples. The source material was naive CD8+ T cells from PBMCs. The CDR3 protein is CASSMTSGTGGELFF. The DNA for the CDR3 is TGTGCCAGCAGTATGACTAGCGGGACTGGCGGGGAGCTGTTTTTT.